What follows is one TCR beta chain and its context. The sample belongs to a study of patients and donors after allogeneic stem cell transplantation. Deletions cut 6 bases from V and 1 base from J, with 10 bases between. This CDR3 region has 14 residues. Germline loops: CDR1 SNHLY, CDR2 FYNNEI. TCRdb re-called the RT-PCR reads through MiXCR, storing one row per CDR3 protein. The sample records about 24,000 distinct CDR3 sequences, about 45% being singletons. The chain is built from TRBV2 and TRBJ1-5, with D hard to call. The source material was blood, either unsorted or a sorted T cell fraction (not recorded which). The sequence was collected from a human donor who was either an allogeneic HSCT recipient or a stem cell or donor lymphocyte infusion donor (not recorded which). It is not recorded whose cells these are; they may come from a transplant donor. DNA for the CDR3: TGTGCCAGCAGGCCCATCGACAGCAATCAGCCCCAGCATTTT. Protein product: CASRPIDSNQPQHF.